This TCR beta chain was identified in a study of blood T cell repertoires in COVID-19. In the study overall: Acute and convalescent COVID-19 specimens originated in the United States, Italy and Spain. In each case, the material was cDNA or gDNA derived from T cells, B-cell-depleted T cells, or PBMCs.

Germline lookup yields CDR1 LNHDA and CDR2 SQIVND (reference sequence). This CDR3 spans 13 amino acids. V dropped 10 bases and J dropped 6; count of bases not matched to a gene: 6. In the study's own analysis: Estimation of nucleated cell counts was performed using reference gene primer amplification. The protocol was immunoSEQ multiplex PCR, while the TCRdb copy is restricted to in-frame clones and leaves out a portion. That table furnishes V, J and clone size, whereas the DNA furnished D and trimming. The sample holds 200,000 or so clones, roughly 89% seen once. The chain is built from TRBV19 and TRBJ1-5; TRBD1 matches 10 bases. The sequencing input was peripheral blood. This clonotype originated in a man in his fifties or sixties who had recovered from COVID-19. CDR3 nucleotide sequence: TGTGCCATATCACGGACAGGGGGTCAGCCCCAGCATTTT. The encoded protein is CAISRTGGQPQHF.